The sequence of this T cell receptor beta chain was determined in a study of T cells in localized non-small cell lung cancer (dated by TCRdb to 2020 to 2022). Regarding the complete study: The study analyzed T cell repertoires of around 250 early-stage NSCLC patients, comparing tumors and uninvolved tumor-adjacent lungs. NSCLC patients had a mean age of roughly 66 years, and fewer than 150 were male and around 110 female. The cohort comprised around 250 treatment-naïve NSCLC patients with resected, localized lung tumors. Overall results and qualifications from the work: Multi-region tumor sequencing was not performed, so intratumor heterogeneity could not be excluded. Uninvolved tumor-adjacent lung showed the highest T cell clonality, higher than tumor, which suggests more focused antigenic responses in the uninvolved tumor-adjacent lung. Because the study design was exploratory, TCR variables were selected using unadjusted p-values without false-discovery rate correction. A median of roughly 50 of the top 100 tumor clones turned up in the paired uninvolved adjacent lung, and about 28 of those clones also ranked among the top 100 of that same adjacent lung. Higher T cell density in blood was associated with longer overall survival, whereas higher clonality in adjacent lung was associated with shorter survival.

The immunoSEQ Assay was used to sequence TCR beta CDR3 regions from DNA. On the study's bioinformatics: To compute T cell density, TCR beta template counts were normalized to usable DNA, which was estimated by amplifying housekeeping genes. Using the preseqR package, richness was estimated by extrapolating to 120,000 templates for tissue samples and 400,000 templates for PBMC samples. Clonality was defined as one minus Pielou's evenness. To identify tissue-enriched TCRs, differential abundance testing was run on productive amino-acid clonotypes with a minimum total count of 5 and an alpha of 0.1. The Jaccard Index and the Morisita Overlap Index were used to measure how much the repertoires overlapped between compartments. TCR beta CDR3s were clustered by GLIPH together with public tetramer-defined viral CDR3s, and at least three viral sequences plus V-gene enrichment were required for viral motifs. TCRdb took over this immuneACCESS table, retaining in-frame rearrangements with V and J assigned. Such tables are incomplete; in checked studies, under half of the missing clones stem from an unresolved V gene, and the remainder is unexplained. The V and J calls and the clone size are those of that table, but D and trimming were determined from the DNA. Recorded for this sample are roughly 71,000 clones; 80% to 90% of them occurred a single time. 21% of the sample rests with the top ten.

Trimmed from V: 6 bases; trimmed from J: 1 base; junction bases lacking a gene match: 4. The CDR3 spans 15 residues, from the cysteine through the phenylalanine. Only the CDR3 DNA is retained, 45 bases long and in frame from the first base. CDR1 and CDR2 are drawn from the germline V gene: MNHEY, SVGAGI. At diagnosis, tumor, uninvolved tumor-adjacent lung and peripheral blood were collected and then preserved as a mix of FFPE and fresh-frozen material. For TCR repertoire profiling, blood samples were analyzed in the form of peripheral blood mononuclear cells. With respect to this clone: Which antigen it targets is not known. There are no base qualities to consult, and no much larger clone falls within one base.

Recombination linked TRBV6-5 to TRBJ1-5; TRBD1 agrees with 9 junctional bases. This sequence was found in a male donor aged 60 or older with stage III squamous cell lung carcinoma. The material was peripheral blood, obtained before any cancer treatment. The DNA is as follows: TGTGCCAGCAGGCGTGGGACAGGGAGCAATCAGCCCCAGCATTTT. This is translated as CASRRGTGSNQPQHF.